This is a list of T cell receptor beta chains from one sample in a study of T-cell memory formation after mild COVID-19. TCRdb reprocessed the 5' RACE reads with MiXCR, giving one entry per CDR3 protein. The sample records 400,000 or so distinct CDR3 sequences, 20% being singletons. The sequenced sample consisted of PBMCs or a T cell subset sorted from them (not recorded which). These receptor sequences come from an adult woman who had mild COVID-19 (a few samples of this study predate the infection). Cell type and time point are not known. Both conserved end residues are part of each CDR3. The D gene is left open where the match is weak. Rows give clone size only sometimes, using once, few, many, or a class for an expanded clone.

V	J	size	D	CDR3	DNA
TRBV7-3	TRBJ1-2	NA	NA	CASSPQPDARNYGYTF	TGTGCCAGCAGCCCCCAGCCCGATGCCAGAAACTATGGCTACACCTTC
TRBV21-1	TRBJ2-2	NA	NA	CASSKVHGQGPPFTGELFF	TGTGCCAGCAGCAAAGTTCACGGACAGGGCCCCCCTTTCACCGGGGAGCTGTTTTTT
TRBV7-6	TRBJ2-3	NA	NA	CASSALDTQYF	TGTGCCAGCAGCGCCCTCGATACGCAGTATTTT
TRBV27	TRBJ2-7	NA	NA	CASRDKLFYEQYF	TGTGCCAGCAGGGACAAGCTTTTCTACGAGCAGTACTTC
TRBV29-1	TRBJ1-5	few	NA	CSVVDGSHLNQPQHF	TGCAGCGTTGTGGACGGGTCGCACCTAAATCAGCCCCAGCATTTT
TRBV7-2	TRBJ2-2	NA	NA	CASSLAGAGVGTGELFF	TGTGCCAGCAGCTTAGCGGGGGCGGGAGTTGGCACCGGGGAGCTGTTTTTT
TRBV29-1	TRBJ2-3	few	NA	CSVEDRSDSTDTQYF	TGCAGCGTTGAAGATCGTAGCGACAGCACAGATACGCAGTATTTT
TRBV2	TRBJ2-3	few	NA	CASSVQFSTDTQYF	TGTGCCAGCAGTGTACAGTTTAGCACAGATACGCAGTATTTT
TRBV18	TRBJ2-3	few	NA	CASSGGQSDTQYF	TGTGCCAGCTCAGGAGGACAGTCAGATACGCAGTATTTT
TRBV24-1	TRBJ2-1	few	NA	CATSDLQSGRDEQFF	TGTGCCACCAGTGATTTGCAGAGCGGTCGCGATGAGCAGTTCTTC
TRBV7-2	TRBJ2-7	few	TRBD2	CASSLVASGSYEQYF	TGTGCCAGCAGCTTAGTGGCTAGCGGGAGCTACGAGCAGTACTTC
TRBV9	TRBJ2-1	NA	TRBD1	CASSAGNSWDRSTYNEQFF	TGTGCCAGCAGCGCTGGAAACTCCTGGGACAGGTCAACCTACAATGAGCAGTTCTTC
TRBV3-1	TRBJ1-1	NA	TRBD1	CASSLEWDRDTEAFF	TGTGCCAGCAGCCTGGAATGGGACAGGGACACTGAAGCTTTCTTT
TRBV19	TRBJ2-7	few	NA	CASSIRAGLPLYEQYF	TGTGCCAGTAGTATAAGGGCAGGGCTCCCCCTCTACGAGCAGTACTTC
TRBV20-1	TRBJ2-3	few	TRBD2	CSARDLSSGGADTQYF	TGCAGTGCTAGAGATCTCTCTAGCGGGGGGGCAGATACGCAGTATTTT
TRBV7-9	TRBJ1-5	NA	TRBD1	CASSLARDRSDQPQHF	TGTGCCAGCAGCTTAGCGCGGGACAGGTCCGATCAGCCCCAGCATTTT
TRBV5-6	TRBJ2-7	NA	NA	CASSLDSAEQYF	TGTGCCAGCAGCTTGGACAGTGCCGAGCAGTACTTC
TRBV7-2	TRBJ1-3	many	NA	CASSFGSSGNTIYF	TGTGCCAGCAGCTTTGGGAGCTCTGGAAACACCATATATTTT
TRBV5-1	TRBJ2-2	NA	NA	CASTPGQVPANTGELFF	TGCGCCAGCACCCCCGGCCAGGTCCCCGCGAACACCGGGGAGCTGTTTTTT
TRBV15	TRBJ2-1	NA	NA	CATSSTRDYNEQFF	TGTGCCACCAGCAGCACCCGGGATTACAATGAGCAGTTCTTC
TRBV6-1	TRBJ2-2	many	NA	CASSVGSDTGELFF	TGTGCCAGCAGTGTCGGCAGCGACACCGGGGAGCTGTTTTTT
TRBV27	TRBJ1-1	few	NA	CATQGLGPKGEAFF	TGTGCCACCCAAGGACTTGGGCCTAAGGGAGAAGCTTTCTTT
TRBV5-6	TRBJ2-5	few	NA	CASSSQWRKGEETQYF	TGTGCCAGCAGTTCTCAGTGGAGGAAAGGTGAAGAGACCCAGTACTTC
TRBV24-1	TRBJ1-5	NA	NA	CATSAVRPQHF	TGTGCCACCTCGGCGGTTCGGCCCCAGCATTTT
TRBV6-6	TRBJ2-1	few	NA	CASSSTRDPGISYNEQFF	TGTGCCAGCAGTTCTACCAGGGACCCCGGGATCTCCTACAATGAGCAGTTCTTC
TRBV6-5	TRBJ1-1	NA	NA	CASSYSGESTEAFF	TGTGCCAGCAGTTACTCAGGGGAGAGCACTGAAGCTTTCTTT
TRBV7-9	TRBJ1-2	NA	NA	CASGNYGYTF	TGTGCCAGCGGTAACTATGGCTACACCTTC
TRBV7-2	TRBJ1-5	NA	TRBD1	CASSPDRAEPQHF	TGTGCCAGCAGTCCCGACAGGGCTGAGCCCCAGCATTTT
TRBV5-1	TRBJ1-4	NA	TRBD1	CASSLGGQGEKLFF	TGCGCCAGCAGCTTGGGGGGACAGGGTGAAAAACTGTTTTTT